The 14 T cell receptor beta chains below all came from one sample that was sequenced in a study of shared clonotypes between healthy human individuals. The data were produced by immunoSEQ multiplex PCR, yet TCRdb's version contains in-frame clones alone and is incomplete. The table has over 850,000 clones, around three quarters seen once. The sample comprised memory CD4+ T cells from PBMCs. Regarding subset: CD45RA-negative fraction. These receptors originate from a young man in good health. Some clones in this sample may be carry-over from other donors' samples.

This clone has a single count. The J gene is TRBJ2-1, the V gene TRBV28, with 7 positions matching TRBD2. CDR3 size: 15 residues. V gave up 3 bases and J gave up 3 bases; unmatched junction bases: 5. From germline, CDR1 is MDHEN and CDR2 SYDVKM. CDR3 sequence (DNA): TGTGCCAGCAGTTTGGGGGGGAGCTTCTACAATGAGCAGTTCTTC. Translating gives CASSLGGSFYNEQFF. The whole variable domain, remainder taken from reference TRBV28 and TRBJ2-1, is DVKVTQSSRYLVKRTGEKVFLECVQDMDHENMFWYRQDPGLGLRLIYFSYDVKMKEKGDIPEGYSVSREKKERFSLILESASTNQTSMYLCASSLGGSFYNEQFFGPGTRLTVL.

A note on this clone: In the same sample, other DNA sequences code for this CDR3. This sequence joins TRBV5-4 and TRBJ1-2; D unresolved. The CDR3 has 13 amino acids. Deletions cut 0 bases from V and 7 bases from J, with 10 bases between. Germline V lookup: CDR1 SGHNT, CDR2 YYREEE (reference sequence). The chain's CDR3 is CASSLAAGAGYTF. The DNA for the CDR3 is TGTGCCAGCAGCTTGGCCGCGGGAGCTGGCTACACCTTC.

This clone was recorded a few times. The genes are TRBV7-3 and TRBJ1-1; D remains unclear. V gave up 3 bases and J gave up 4 bases, with 15 bases separating them. Germline assignment: CDR1 SGHTA and CDR2 FQGTGA. This CDR3 has 15 amino acids. The CDR3 DNA is TGTGCCAGCAGCTTCTACACGGGCCGGAGCACTGAAGCTTTCTTT. Its protein is CASSFYTGRSTEAFF.

The V and J genes are TRBV4-2 and TRBJ2-5; TRBD1 agrees at 10 bases. The germline gives CDR1 LGHNA, CDR2 YNFKEQ. J was trimmed by 13 bases and V by 4 bases; bases with no gene match: 12. CDR3 size: 14 residues. This chain's CDR3 is CASSPRGTGDLLYF. CDR3 coding DNA: TGTGCCAGCAGCCCCCGTGGGACAGGGGACCTTTTGTACTTC.

The chain recombines TRBV7-2 with TRBJ2-5, with no clear D. The length of the CDR3 is 15 residues. Per germline, CDR1 SGHTA and CDR2 FQGNSA. V was cut by 0 bases and J by 4 bases, with 12 bases left in between. The CDR3 DNA follows: TGTGCCAGCAGCTTAGCGGGCCTTTGGGGAGAGACCCAGTACTTC. Its protein is CASSLAGLWGETQYF.

This clone has only a few counts. The V gene is TRBV7-3, the J gene TRBJ2-1, with a weak D call TRBD2 (5 bases). Germline V gives CDR1 SGHTA, CDR2 FQGTGA. The ends were cut back, 4 bases at V and 2 bases at J, with 9 bases in the middle. This CDR3 spans 14 amino acids. The CDR3 sequence is CASSSGRAYNEQFF. The DNA of the CDR3 is TGTGCCAGCAGCTCGGGAAGGGCCTACAATGAGCAGTTCTTC.

This clone appeared a single time. This rearrangement joins TRBV25-1 to TRBJ1-2, with TRBD1 as a possible D gene (6 bases). This CDR3 has 16 amino acids. V was cut by 2 bases and J by 3 bases, with 16 bases left in between. Germline V gene sequence: CDR1 MGHDK, CDR2 SYGVNS. CDR3: CASSERLVGGDYGYTF. In DNA form, the CDR3 reads TGTGCCAGCAGTGAACGTCTGGTAGGGGGGGACTATGGCTACACCTTC.

The V call is TRBV11-2, the J call TRBJ2-5; 8 positions match TRBD2. The CDR3 contains 15 residues. Germline loops: CDR1 SGHAT, CDR2 FQNNGV. The J segment lost 5 bases and the V segment lost 5 bases, leaving 10 bases of the junction unmatched. This chain's CDR3 is CASSLGGTRIETQYF. The CDR3 coding sequence is TGTGCCAGCAGCCTAGGCGGGACTAGGATCGAGACCCAGTACTTC. The full variable domain, completed using reference TRBV11-2 and TRBJ2-5, is EAGVAQSPRYKIIEKRQSVAFWCNPISGHATLYWYQQILGQGPKLLIQFQNNGVVDDSQLPKDRFSAERLKGVDSTLKIQPAKLEDSAVYLCASSLGGTRIETQYFGPGTRLLVL.

The gene calls are TRBV6-5 and TRBJ2-1; D gene ambiguous. V was clipped by 9 bases and J by 4 bases, with 13 bases between them. CDR3 length equals 13 residues. The V gene's germline CDR1 is MNHEY and CDR2 SVGAGI. The CDR3 DNA is TGTGCCAGGGCCCCCATGAGATACAATGAGCAGTTCTTC. Translating gives CARAPMRYNEQFF.

The chain employs TRBV10-1 and TRBJ2-5; D may be TRBD1 (6 bases). CDR3 length: 15 residues. V was shortened by 3 bases and J by 2 bases, with 13 bases between the two germline ends. The germline gives CDR1 WNHNN, CDR2 SYGVQD (reference sequence). CDR3 loop: CASSDLQGGQETQYF. DNA for the CDR3: TGCGCCAGCAGTGATTTACAGGGTGGTCAAGAGACCCAGTACTTC.

The chain has TRBV6-1 and TRBJ1-4, with 7 bases lining up with TRBD1. The germline V gene has CDR1 MNHNS and CDR2 SASEGT. The junction had 0 bases not matched to a gene; V was cut back by 7 bases and J by 4 bases. The CDR3 is 12 residues long. The CDR3 reads CASNRGNEKLFF. DNA of the CDR3: TGTGCCAGCAACAGGGGTAATGAAAAACTGTTTTTT.

This clone was observed a handful of times. The V call is TRBV7-6, the J call TRBJ2-5, with D possibly being TRBD2 (5 bases). The germline V gene encodes CDR1 SGHVS and CDR2 FNYEAQ. The V and J ends lost 11 bases and 5 bases respectively, with 15 bases between them. CDR3 size: 12 residues. CDR3 sequence reads: CAAGVMGETQYF. The CDR3 DNA sequence: TGTGCCGCCGGGGTAATGGGGGAGACCCAGTACTTC.

This clone was seen only a few times. The V call is TRBV28, the J call TRBJ2-2; 11 bases fit TRBD1. The CDR3 totals 14 residues. Trimming cost V 3 bases and J 8 bases; bases outside gene matches: 2. CDR1 MDHEN and CDR2 SYDVKM come from the germline V gene. CDR3 protein: CASSLDRGLGELFF. DNA of the CDR3: TGTGCCAGCAGTTTGGACAGGGGGCTGGGGGAGCTGTTTTTT.

Comments on this clone: The sample holds other DNA sequences that translate to the same CDR3. This chain uses TRBV30 with TRBJ1-1; D is unresolved. In germline, CDR1 is GTSNPN, CDR2 SVGIG (reference sequence). V was trimmed by 3 bases and J by 7 bases, leaving 9 bases between them. CDR3 length: 11 residues. CDR3 protein: CAWRRVGEAFF. The CDR3, as DNA: TGTGCCTGGAGAAGGGTGGGTGAAGCTTTCTTT. Together with reference TRBV30 and TRBJ1-1, the CDR3 gives the full variable domain: SQTIHQWPATLVQPVGSPLSLECTVEGTSNPNLYWYRQAAGRGLQLLFYSVGIGQISSEVPQNLSASRPQDRQFILSSKKLLLSDSGFYLCAWRRVGEAFFGQGTRLTVV.